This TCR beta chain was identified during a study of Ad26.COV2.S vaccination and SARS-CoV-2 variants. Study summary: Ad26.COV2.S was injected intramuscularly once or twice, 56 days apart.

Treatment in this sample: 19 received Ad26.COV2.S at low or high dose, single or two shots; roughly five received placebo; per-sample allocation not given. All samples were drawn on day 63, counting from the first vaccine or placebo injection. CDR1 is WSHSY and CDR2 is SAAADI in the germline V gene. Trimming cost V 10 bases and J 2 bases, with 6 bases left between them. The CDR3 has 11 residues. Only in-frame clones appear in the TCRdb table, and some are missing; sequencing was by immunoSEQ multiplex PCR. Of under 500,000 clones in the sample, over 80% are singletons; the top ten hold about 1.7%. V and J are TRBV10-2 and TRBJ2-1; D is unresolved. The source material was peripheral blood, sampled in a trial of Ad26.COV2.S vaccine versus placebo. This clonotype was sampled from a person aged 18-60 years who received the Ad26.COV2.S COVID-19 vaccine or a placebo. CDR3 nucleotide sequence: TGCGCCATCGAGGCCTACAATGAGCAGTTCTTC. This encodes CAIEAYNEQFF.